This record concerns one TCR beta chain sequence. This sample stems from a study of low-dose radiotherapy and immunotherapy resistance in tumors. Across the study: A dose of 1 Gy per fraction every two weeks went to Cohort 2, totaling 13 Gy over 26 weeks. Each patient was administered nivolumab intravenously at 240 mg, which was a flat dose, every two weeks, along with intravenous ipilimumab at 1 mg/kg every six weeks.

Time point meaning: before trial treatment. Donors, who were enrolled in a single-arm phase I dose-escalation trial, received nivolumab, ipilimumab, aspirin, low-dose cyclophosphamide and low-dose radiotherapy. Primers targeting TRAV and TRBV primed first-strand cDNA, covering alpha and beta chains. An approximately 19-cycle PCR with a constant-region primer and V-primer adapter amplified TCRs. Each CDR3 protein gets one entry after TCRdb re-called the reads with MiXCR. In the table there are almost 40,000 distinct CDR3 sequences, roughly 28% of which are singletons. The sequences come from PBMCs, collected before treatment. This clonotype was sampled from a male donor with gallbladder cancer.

Here the CDR3 reads CASSHPPDRDEQFF. The CDR3, as DNA: TGTGCCAGCAGCCACCCCCCCGACAGGGACGAGCAGTTCTTC. The V call is TRBV4-2, the J call TRBJ2-1, with 7 bases that match TRBD1. J gave up 10 bases and V 3 bases, and 9 bases lay outside the gene matches. Germline V gene sequence: CDR1 LGHNA, CDR2 YNFKEQ. This CDR3 contains 14 residues.